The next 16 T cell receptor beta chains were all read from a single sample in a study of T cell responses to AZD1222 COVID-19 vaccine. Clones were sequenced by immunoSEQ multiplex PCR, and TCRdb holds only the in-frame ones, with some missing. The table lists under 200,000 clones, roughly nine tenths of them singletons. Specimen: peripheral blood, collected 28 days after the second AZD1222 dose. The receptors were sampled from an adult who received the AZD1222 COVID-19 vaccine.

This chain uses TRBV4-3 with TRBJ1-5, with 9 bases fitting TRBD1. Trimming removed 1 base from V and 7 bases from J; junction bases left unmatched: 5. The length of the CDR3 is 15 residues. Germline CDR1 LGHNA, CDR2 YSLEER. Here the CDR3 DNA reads TGCGCCAGCAGCCAAGGGACAGGGGTCAGGCAGCCCCAGCATTTT. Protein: CASSQGTGVRQPQHF.

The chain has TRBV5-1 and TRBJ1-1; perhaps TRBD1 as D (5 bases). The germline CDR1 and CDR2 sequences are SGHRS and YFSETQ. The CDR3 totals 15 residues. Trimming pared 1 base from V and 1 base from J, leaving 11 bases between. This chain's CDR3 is CASSLLAGQNTEAFF. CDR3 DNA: TGCGCCAGCAGCTTGCTCGCAGGGCAGAACACTGAAGCTTTCTTT. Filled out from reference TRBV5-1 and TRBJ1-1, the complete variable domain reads KAGVTQTPRYLIKTRGQQVTLSCSPISGHRSVSWYQQTPGQGLQFLFEYFSETQRNKGNFPGRFSGRQFSNSRSEMNVSTLELGDSALYLCASSLLAGQNTEAFFGQGTRLTVV.

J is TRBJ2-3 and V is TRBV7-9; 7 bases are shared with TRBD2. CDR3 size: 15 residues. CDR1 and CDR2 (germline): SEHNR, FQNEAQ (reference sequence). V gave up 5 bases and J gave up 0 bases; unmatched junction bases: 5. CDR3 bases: TGTGCCAGCAGCGGGGACTACTCTAGCACAGATACGCAGTATTTT. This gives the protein CASSGDYSSTDTQYF.

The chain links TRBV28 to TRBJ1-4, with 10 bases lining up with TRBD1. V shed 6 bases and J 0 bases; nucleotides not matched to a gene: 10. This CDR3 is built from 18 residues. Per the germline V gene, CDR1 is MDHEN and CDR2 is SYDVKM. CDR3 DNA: TGTGCCAGCAGGACCGGGACAGGGGATTTAGCAACTAATGAAAAACTGTTTTTT. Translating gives CASRTGTGDLATNEKLFF.

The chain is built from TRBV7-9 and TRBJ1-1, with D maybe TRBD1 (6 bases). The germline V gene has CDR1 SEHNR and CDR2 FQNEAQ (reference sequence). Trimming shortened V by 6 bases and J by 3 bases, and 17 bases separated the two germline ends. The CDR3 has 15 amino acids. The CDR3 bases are TGTGCCAGCAGGACCGTGGGCGGGGGCCACACTGAAGCTTTCTTT. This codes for CASRTVGGGHTEAFF.

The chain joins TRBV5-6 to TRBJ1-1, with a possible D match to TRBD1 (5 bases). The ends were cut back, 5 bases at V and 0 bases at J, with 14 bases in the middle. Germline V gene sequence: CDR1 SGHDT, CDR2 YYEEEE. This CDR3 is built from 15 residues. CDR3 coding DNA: TGTGCCAGCAGGAAGGGGACCTGGGTGAACACTGAAGCTTTCTTT. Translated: CASRKGTWVNTEAFF.

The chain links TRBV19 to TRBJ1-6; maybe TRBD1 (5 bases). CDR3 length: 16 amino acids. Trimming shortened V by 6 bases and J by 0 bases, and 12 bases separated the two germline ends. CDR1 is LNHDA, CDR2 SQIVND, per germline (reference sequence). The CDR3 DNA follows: TGTGCCAGTAGCCAGGGATATAGCTCCTATAATTCACCCCTCCACTTT. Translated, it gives CASSQGYSSYNSPLHF.

The CDR3 DNA follows: TGTGCCAGCAGCCAAGACAGGGCCCGCACTGAAGCTTTCTTT. Translation: CASSQDRARTEAFF. The chain uses TRBV4-2 and TRBJ1-1, with a possible D match to TRBD1 (5 bases). Germline values: CDR1 LGHNA, CDR2 YNFKEQ. The CDR3 length is 14 residues. V gave up 0 bases and J gave up 4 bases, with 9 bases separating them.

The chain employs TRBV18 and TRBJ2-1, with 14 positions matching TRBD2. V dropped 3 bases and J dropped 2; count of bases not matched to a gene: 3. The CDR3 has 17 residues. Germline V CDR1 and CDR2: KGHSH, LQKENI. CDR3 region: CASSPWTSGGPYNEQFF. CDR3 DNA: TGTGCCAGCTCACCCTGGACTAGCGGGGGGCCCTACAATGAGCAGTTCTTC.

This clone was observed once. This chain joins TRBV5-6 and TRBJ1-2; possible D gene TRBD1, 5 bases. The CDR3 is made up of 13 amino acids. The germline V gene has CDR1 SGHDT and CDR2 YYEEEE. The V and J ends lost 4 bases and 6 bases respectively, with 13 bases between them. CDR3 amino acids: CASSLGQGDGYTF. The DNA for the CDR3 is TGTGCCAGCAGCCTCGGCCAAGGGGATGGCTACACCTTC.

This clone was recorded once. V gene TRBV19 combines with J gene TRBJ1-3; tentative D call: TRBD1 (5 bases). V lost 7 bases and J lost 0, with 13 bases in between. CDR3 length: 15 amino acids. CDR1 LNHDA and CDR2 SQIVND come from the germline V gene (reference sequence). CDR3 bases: TGTGCCAGTACTGACAGACCCAGCTCTGGAAACACCATATATTTT. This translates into CASTDRPSSGNTIYF.

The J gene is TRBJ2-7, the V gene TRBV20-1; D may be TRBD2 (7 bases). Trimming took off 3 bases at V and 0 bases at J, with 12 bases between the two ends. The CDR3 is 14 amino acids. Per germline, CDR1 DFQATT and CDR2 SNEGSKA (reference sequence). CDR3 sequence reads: CSASGLGGSYEQYF. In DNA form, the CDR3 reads TGCAGTGCTAGTGGACTAGGGGGCTCCTACGAGCAGTACTTC.

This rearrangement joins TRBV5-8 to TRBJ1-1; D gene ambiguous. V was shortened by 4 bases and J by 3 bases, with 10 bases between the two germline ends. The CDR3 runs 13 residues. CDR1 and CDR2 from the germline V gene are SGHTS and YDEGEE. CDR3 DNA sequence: TGTGCCAGCAGCAAGAAGAGGGACACTGAAGCTTTCTTT. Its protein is CASSKKRDTEAFF.

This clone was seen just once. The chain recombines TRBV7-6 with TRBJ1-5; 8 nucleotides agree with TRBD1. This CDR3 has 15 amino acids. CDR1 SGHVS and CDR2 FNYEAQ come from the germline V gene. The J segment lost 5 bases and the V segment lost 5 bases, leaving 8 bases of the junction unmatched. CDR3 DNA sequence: TGTGCCAGCAGCCCGTCAGGGGGCGGGGATCAGCCCCAGCATTTT. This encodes CASSPSGGGDQPQHF.

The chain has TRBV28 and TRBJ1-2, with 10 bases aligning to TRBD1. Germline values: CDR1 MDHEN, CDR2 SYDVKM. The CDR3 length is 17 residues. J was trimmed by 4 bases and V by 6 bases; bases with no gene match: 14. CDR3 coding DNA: TGTGCCAGCAGCTCAGGGGGACAGGGGACGTGGACCTATGGCTACACCTTC. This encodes CASSSGGQGTWTYGYTF.

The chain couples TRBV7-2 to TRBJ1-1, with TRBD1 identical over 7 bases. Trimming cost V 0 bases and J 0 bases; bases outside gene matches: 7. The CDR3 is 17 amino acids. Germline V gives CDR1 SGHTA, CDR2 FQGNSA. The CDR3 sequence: CASSLAPLGQMNTEAFF. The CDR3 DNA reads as TGTGCCAGCAGCTTAGCCCCTTTGGGACAGATGAACACTGAAGCTTTCTTT.